This T cell receptor beta chain emerged from a study of Tregs in tolerant kidney transplant recipients. Study outcomes and limitations: This study did not directly address biological reproducibility. Activated donor B cell expansion appeared to reveal the most relevant donor-specific TCRbeta repertoire. For some patients, primers changed over time, blocking nucleotide-level comparison. Validation in larger populations is needed because few patients were studied.

V dropped 3 bases and J dropped 3; count of bases not matched to a gene: 9. There are 17 residues in the CDR3. Germline lookup yields CDR1 MDHEN and CDR2 SYDVKM. Measured with immunoSEQ multiplex PCR; TCRdb has only the in-frame clones, and not every one. This table holds tens of thousands of clones, approximately 93% found once. About this clone itself: The antigen remains unidentified.

The nonmyeloablative bone marrow transplants came from related graft donors, with transient mixed chimerism. Sample: CD4+ T cells from blood (PBMCs), taken 12 months after the transplant. This chain uses TRBV28 with TRBJ1-5, with 9 bases identical to TRBD1. The receptor was derived from a human patient who received a combined kidney and bone marrow transplant. The graft donor may have contributed some T cells. Here the CDR3 DNA reads TGTGCCAGCAGTTTCCCTGGGACAGGGCCGATCAATCAGCCCCAGCATTTT. It encodes CASSFPGTGPINQPQHF.